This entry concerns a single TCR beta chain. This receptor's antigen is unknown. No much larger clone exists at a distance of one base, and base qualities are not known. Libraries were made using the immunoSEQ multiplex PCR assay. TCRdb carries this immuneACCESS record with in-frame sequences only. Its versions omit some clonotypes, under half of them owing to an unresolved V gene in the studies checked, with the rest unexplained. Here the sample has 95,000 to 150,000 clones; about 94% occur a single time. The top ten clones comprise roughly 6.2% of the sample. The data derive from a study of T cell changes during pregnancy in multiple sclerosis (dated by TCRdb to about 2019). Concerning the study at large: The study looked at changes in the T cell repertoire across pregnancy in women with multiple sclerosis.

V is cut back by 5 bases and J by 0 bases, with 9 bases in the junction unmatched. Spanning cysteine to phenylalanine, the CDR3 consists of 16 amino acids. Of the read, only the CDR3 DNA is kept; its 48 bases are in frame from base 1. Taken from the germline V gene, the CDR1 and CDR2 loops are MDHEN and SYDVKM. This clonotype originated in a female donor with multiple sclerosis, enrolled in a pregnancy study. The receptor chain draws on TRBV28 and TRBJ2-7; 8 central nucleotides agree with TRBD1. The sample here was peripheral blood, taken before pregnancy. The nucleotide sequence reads TGTGCCAGCAGTCCTACCGGACAGGGAACCTCCTACGAGCAGTACTTC. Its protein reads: CASSPTGQGTSYEQYF.